This is a list of T cell receptor beta chains from one sample in a study of long-term antiretroviral therapy in people with HIV. The data were produced by immunoSEQ multiplex PCR, yet TCRdb's version contains in-frame clones alone and is incomplete. The sample yields 14,000 or so clones, roughly 83% seen once. Material: unsorted PBMCs, obtained just before starting antiretroviral therapy. The source of these receptors is a man between 35 and 55 years old with HIV. Each CDR3 is given with its conserved first and last residue. The order of the fields is J gene, clone size, V gene, D gene, CDR3 DNA, CDR3 protein. The D gene is left open where the match is weak. The size of a clone is reported for some rows only, either as once, few or many, or as a class for expanded clones.

TRBJ2-1 NA TRBV13 NA TGTGCCAGCAGCGGTAGGGGGAGCTCCTACAATGAGCAGTTCTTC CASSGRGSSYNEQFF
TRBJ2-3 NA TRBV6-6 NA TGTGCCAGCAGTCCGTGGTTGGAGGGGAACACAGATACGCAGTATTTT CASSPWLEGNTDTQYF
TRBJ2-5 NA TRBV27 NA TGTGCCAGCAGTTCGTCAATTCAAGAGACCCAGTACTTC CASSSSIQETQYF
TRBJ2-3 NA TRBV7-6 NA TGTGCCAGCAGCCGCAATGCCGGGGGCATCACAGATACGCAGTATTTT CASSRNAGGITDTQYF
TRBJ2-7 NA TRBV19 TRBD1 TGTGCCAGTAGTGAAGGGACAGGGGGTAGCGAGCAGTACTTC CASSEGTGGSEQYF
TRBJ2-1 NA TRBV4-2 TRBD2 TGTGCCAGCAGCGGGACTAGCGGGAGTTCCTACAATGAGCAGTTCTTC CASSGTSGSSYNEQFF
TRBJ1-6 NA TRBV5-1 TRBD1 TGCGCCAGCAGCTTGGGAGGGGACAGGGTGATTAATTCACCCCTCCACTTT CASSLGGDRVINSPLHF
TRBJ2-7 NA TRBV2 NA TGTGCCAGCAGTGAATCGGGGAAGGGGAGGCAGTACTTC CASSESGKGRQYF
TRBJ2-3 few TRBV2 NA TGTGCCAGCAGTGCCGGGACCTCTAGCACAGATACGCAGTATTTT CASSAGTSSTDTQYF
TRBJ1-5 NA TRBV5-1 NA TGCGCCAGCAGCTTGGAAGTGAATCAGCCCCAGCATTTT CASSLEVNQPQHF
TRBJ2-7 NA TRBV19 TRBD2 TGTGCCAGTAGTATCTCCGGGGGAGGGGAGCAGTACTTC CASSISGGGEQYF
TRBJ2-7 NA TRBV11-3 NA TGTGCCAGCAGCTCGGGACGGGCTTCCCACGAGCAGTACTTC CASSSGRASHEQYF
TRBJ1-1 NA TRBV4-1 NA TGCGCCAGCAGCCAAGACCCACGACAGACGAGAAGGACTGAAGCTTTCTTT CASSQDPRQTRRTEAFF
TRBJ2-7 NA TRBV5-1 TRBD1 TGCGCCAGCAGCCCCGGGACAGGGGTCTACGAGCAGTACTTC CASSPGTGVYEQYF
TRBJ1-2 NA TRBV18 NA TGTGCCAGCTCACCGTCCGGGACGCACTATGGCTACACCTTC CASSPSGTHYGYTF
TRBJ1-3 NA TRBV5-4 NA TGTGCCAGCAGCCGCACAGGGACTCGGTCTGGAAACACCATATATTTT CASSRTGTRSGNTIYF
TRBJ1-2 NA TRBV11-3 TRBD1 TGTGCCAGCAGCTTTGACAGGGCTATTACGGGCTACACCTTC CASSFDRAITGYTF
TRBJ2-1 NA TRBV11-3 TRBD1 TGTGCCAGCAGCCCGGACAGGGGATGGGGGAATGAGCAGTTCTTC CASSPDRGWGNEQFF
TRBJ1-2 NA TRBV19 NA TGTGCCAGTAGTATATGGGACACTATTAACTATGGCTACACCTTC CASSIWDTINYGYTF
TRBJ2-1 NA TRBV11-3 NA TGTGCCAGCAGCTCTGGGGTAACGGGATACAATGAGCAGTTCTTC CASSSGVTGYNEQFF
TRBJ1-1 NA TRBV5-1 TRBD1 TGCGCCAGCAGACAGACAGGGGGGAGCACTGAAGCTTTCTTT CASRQTGGSTEAFF
TRBJ2-7 NA TRBV6-6 NA TGTGCCAGCAGTCCCGCTTACGAGCAGTACTTC CASSPAYEQYF
TRBJ1-6 NA TRBV6-1 TRBD1 TGTGCCAGCATTCCCGACAGGGGATATAATTCACCCCTCCACTTT CASIPDRGYNSPLHF
TRBJ2-7 once TRBV5-1 NA TGCGCCAGCAGCTTTTCTTTAGGGAACCACGAGCAGTACTTC CASSFSLGNHEQYF
TRBJ1-3 NA TRBV11-2 NA TGTGCCAGCAGCCCCGACAGGACTTCTGGAAACACCATATATTTT CASSPDRTSGNTIYF
TRBJ2-2 NA TRBV7-3 TRBD2 TGTGCCAGCAGCTCGACTAGCGGGAATCCCGGGGAGCTGTTTTTT CASSSTSGNPGELFF
TRBJ1-4 NA TRBV9 NA TGTGCCAGCAGCGTAGGGGGTCTGAATGAAAAACTGTTTTTT CASSVGGLNEKLFF
TRBJ1-3 NA TRBV4-2 NA TGTGCCAGCAGCCAGGGTGGTACTGGAAACACCATATATTTT CASSQGGTGNTIYF
TRBJ2-1 NA TRBV19 TRBD2 TGTGCCAGTAGTATAGCCCTCGGGCGGGGGGGCCCGGAGCAGTTCTTC CASSIALGRGGPEQFF
TRBJ2-3 NA TRBV9 TRBD1 TGTGCCAGCAGCGTAGCAGGACAGGGAAATACGCAGTATTTT CASSVAGQGNTQYF
TRBJ2-7 NA TRBV29-1 TRBD1 TGCAGCGTTGAAGGGGACAGATACGAGCAGTACTTC CSVEGDRYEQYF
TRBJ2-3 once TRBV5-6 NA TGTGCCAGCAGCTTGTCAGTAGGAGGTCGATCTAGCACAGATACGCAGTATTTT CASSLSVGGRSSTDTQYF
TRBJ2-1 NA TRBV20-1 NA TGCAGTGCTAGTATTAATGAGCAGTTCTTC CSASINEQFF
TRBJ2-7 NA TRBV19 TRBD2 TGTGCCAGTAGTATAGCATCGGTTGCTAGCGGGAACTACGAGCAGTACTTC CASSIASVASGNYEQYF
TRBJ2-7 NA TRBV9 TRBD2 TGTGCCAGCAGCGTAGGGGCGGGAGGGATCTACGAGCAGTACTTC CASSVGAGGIYEQYF
TRBJ1-5 medium-sized TRBV6-1 NA TGTGCCAGCAGTGAAGTAGGAGGGGGTAGGGCCCAGCATTTT CASSEVGGGRAQHF
TRBJ2-2 few TRBV5-4 NA TGTGCCAGCAGCGCCGGGACTAACACCGGGGAGCTGTTTTTT CASSAGTNTGELFF
TRBJ2-7 NA TRBV2 NA TGTGCCAGCAGTGAAGGGCCCATTACCTACGAGCAGTACTTC CASSEGPITYEQYF
TRBJ1-2 few TRBV18 NA TGTGCCAGCTCACCGGCTGGGATACAGCCTGCTAATGGTCAGGGCTATGGCTACACCTTC CASSPAGIQPANGQGYGYTF
TRBJ2-2 NA TRBV5-6 NA TGTGCCAGCAGCTTTGGTGGTCCCGGGACGAACACCGGGGAGCTGTTTTTT CASSFGGPGTNTGELFF
TRBJ2-2 NA TRBV9 TRBD2 TGTGCCAGCAGCGCCGGGACTAGCGGAACCGGGGAGCTGTTTTTT CASSAGTSGTGELFF